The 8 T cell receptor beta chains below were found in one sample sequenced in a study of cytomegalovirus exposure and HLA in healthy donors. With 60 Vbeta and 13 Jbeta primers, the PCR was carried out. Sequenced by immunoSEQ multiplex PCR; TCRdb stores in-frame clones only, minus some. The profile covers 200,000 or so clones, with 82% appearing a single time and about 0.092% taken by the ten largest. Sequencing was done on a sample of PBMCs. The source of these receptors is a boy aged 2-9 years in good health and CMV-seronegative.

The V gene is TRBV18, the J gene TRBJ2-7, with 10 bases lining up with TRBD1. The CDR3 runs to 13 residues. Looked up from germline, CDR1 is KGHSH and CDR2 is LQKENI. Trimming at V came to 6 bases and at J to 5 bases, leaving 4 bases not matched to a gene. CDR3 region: CASSGQGGDEQYF. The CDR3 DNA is TGTGCCAGCTCCGGACAGGGGGGGGACGAGCAGTACTTC.

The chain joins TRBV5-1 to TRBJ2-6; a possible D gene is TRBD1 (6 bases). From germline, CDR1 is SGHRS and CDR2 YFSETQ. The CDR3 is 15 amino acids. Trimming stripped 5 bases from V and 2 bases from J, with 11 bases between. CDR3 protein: CASSFAGAGANVLTF. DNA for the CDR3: TGCGCCAGCAGTTTTGCAGGGGCTGGGGCCAACGTCCTGACTTTC.

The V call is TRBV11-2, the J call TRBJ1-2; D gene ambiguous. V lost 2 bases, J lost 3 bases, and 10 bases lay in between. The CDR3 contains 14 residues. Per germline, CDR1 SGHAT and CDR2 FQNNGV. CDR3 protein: CASSLSQEDYGYTF. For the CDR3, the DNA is TGTGCCAGCAGCTTATCTCAGGAAGACTATGGCTACACCTTC.

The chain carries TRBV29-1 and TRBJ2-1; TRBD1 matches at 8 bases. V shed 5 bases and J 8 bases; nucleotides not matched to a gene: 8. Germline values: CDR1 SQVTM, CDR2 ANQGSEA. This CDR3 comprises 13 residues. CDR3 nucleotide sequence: TGCAGCGTTTCCCGGACAGGGCCGGATGAGCAGTTCTTC. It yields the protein CSVSRTGPDEQFF.

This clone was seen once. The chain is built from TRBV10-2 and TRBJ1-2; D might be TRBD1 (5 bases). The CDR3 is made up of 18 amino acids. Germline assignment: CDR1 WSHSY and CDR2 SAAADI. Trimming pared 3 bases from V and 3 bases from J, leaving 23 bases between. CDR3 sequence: CASSDPLRYGGPHYGYTF. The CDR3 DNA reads TGCGCCAGCAGTGACCCCCTCCGGTACGGGGGACCTCACTATGGCTACACCTTC.

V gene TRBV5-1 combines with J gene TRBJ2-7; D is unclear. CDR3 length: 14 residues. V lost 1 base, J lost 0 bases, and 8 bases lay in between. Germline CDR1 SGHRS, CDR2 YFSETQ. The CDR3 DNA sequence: TGCGCCAGCAGCTTGATTCACAGCTCCTACGAGCAGTACTTC. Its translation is CASSLIHSSYEQYF.

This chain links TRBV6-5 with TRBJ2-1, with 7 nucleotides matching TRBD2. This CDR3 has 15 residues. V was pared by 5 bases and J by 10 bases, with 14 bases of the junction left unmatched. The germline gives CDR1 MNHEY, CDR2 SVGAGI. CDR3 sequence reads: CASSTPGLKLGEQFF. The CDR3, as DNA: TGTGCCAGCAGTACACCGGGACTAAAGTTGGGCGAGCAGTTCTTC.

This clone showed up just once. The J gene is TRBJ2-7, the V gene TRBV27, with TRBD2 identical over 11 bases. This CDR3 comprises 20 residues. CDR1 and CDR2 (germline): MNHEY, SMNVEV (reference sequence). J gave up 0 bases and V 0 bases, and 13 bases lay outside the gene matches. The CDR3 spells CASSLSRMQLAGANSYEQYF. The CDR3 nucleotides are TGTGCCAGCAGTTTATCACGTATGCAACTAGCGGGGGCCAACTCCTACGAGCAGTACTTC.